What follows are 27 T cell receptor beta chains derived from one specimen sequenced in a study of persistence of HIV-infected CD4 T cells. Their antigens remain unidentified. This was the immunoSEQ version 4 assay in survey mode. Profiled with immunoSEQ multiplex PCR; TCRdb holds only in-frame clones, not every one. Of approximately 44,000 clones listed, roughly 90% are singletons. Anti-CD3/anti-CD28 beads served as a nonspecific positive control stimulus. Sorting selected CD4+ T cells upregulating both CD40 ligand and CD69. The material sequenced was CD4+ T cells sorted from PBMCs after approximately 19-hour stimulation, taken from a patient who received antiretroviral therapy. The receptors derive from an adult man with HIV who was CMV-seropositive.

J is TRBJ2-7 and V is TRBV10-2; D gene ambiguous. V was clipped by 3 bases and J by 4 bases, with 13 bases between them. Germline-derived CDR1 and CDR2 are WSHSY and SAAADI. This CDR3 contains 14 residues. The CDR3 sequence is CASSERAPSYEQYF. The CDR3, as DNA: TGCGCCAGCAGTGAAAGGGCCCCCTCGTACGAGCAGTACTTC.

The chain uses TRBV28 and TRBJ1-2, with TRBD1 as a possible D gene (5 bases). Germline values: CDR1 MDHEN, CDR2 SYDVKM. V lost 2 bases and J 0 bases, leaving 13 bases between the germline ends. The CDR3 runs to 16 residues. The CDR3 sequence: CASSLQSGNSNYGYTF. The CDR3 DNA is TGTGCCAGCAGTTTACAGTCAGGGAATTCTAACTATGGCTACACCTTC.

The V call is TRBV19, the J call TRBJ1-1; D uncertain. CDR1 is LNHDA, CDR2 SQIVND, per germline (reference sequence). Deletions cut 6 bases from V and 8 bases from J, with 19 bases between. There are 14 residues in the CDR3. The CDR3 DNA follows: TGTGCCAGTAGCCCCCGGGCGCCCACTGGCGAAGCTTTCTTT. Translating it yields CASSPRAPTGEAFF.

The chain combines TRBV19 with TRBJ1-2; no reliable D call. CDR1 and CDR2 (germline): LNHDA, SQIVND (reference sequence). The CDR3 totals 13 residues. Trimming removed 3 bases at V and 1 base at J, with 6 bases between. The CDR3 here is CASSITGNYGYTF. The CDR3 DNA reads TGTGCCAGTAGTATTACGGGTAACTATGGCTACACCTTC. The full variable domain, completed using reference TRBV19 and TRBJ1-2, is DGGITQSPKYLFRKEGQNVTLSCEQNLNHDAMYWYRQDPGQGLRLIYYSQIVNDFQKGDIAEGYSVSREKKESFPLTVTSAQKNPTAFYLCASSITGNYGYTFGSGTRLTVV.

This clone was detected only once. Here the CDR3 reads CASSLWTGTNEQFF. The CDR3 bases are TGCGCCAGCAGCTTGTGGACAGGGACCAATGAGCAGTTCTTC. The chain employs TRBV5-1 and TRBJ2-1, with TRBD1 matching 8 bases. The V gene end was trimmed by 1 base and the J gene end by 6 bases; junction bases not matched to a gene: 3. CDR3 size: 14 residues. Germline CDR1 and CDR2: SGHRS and YFSETQ.

The gene calls are TRBV19 and TRBJ1-2; 8 bases match TRBD1. Germline V gives CDR1 LNHDA, CDR2 SQIVND (reference sequence). The V gene end was trimmed by 5 bases and the J gene end by 2 bases; junction bases not matched to a gene: 4. The CDR3 is 14 amino acids. The CDR3 here is CASSLQGGNYGYTF. The CDR3 DNA follows: TGTGCCAGTAGTCTACAGGGGGGGAACTATGGCTACACCTTC.

In its sample, this clone was seen a few times. The chain employs TRBV28 and TRBJ2-7; D possibly uses TRBD1 or TRBD2 (5 bases each). Per germline, CDR1 MDHEN and CDR2 SYDVKM. The V gene lost 8 bases and the J gene lost 3 bases, with 17 bases spanning the gap. This CDR3 spans 14 amino acids. CDR3 sequence reads: CASSFEGRIYEQYF. DNA of the CDR3: TGTGCCAGCTCGTTTGAGGGACGGATCTACGAGCAGTACTTC.

The chain couples TRBV7-8 to TRBJ1-6, with 7 bases fitting TRBD1. The CDR3 runs to 16 residues. With 4 bases clipped from V and 3 bases from J, the junction kept 6 bases outside the gene matches. CDR1 SGHVS and CDR2 FQNEAQ come from the germline V gene. The CDR3 region has the DNA TGTGCCAGCAGCTCCGAGGGGGCGTTCTATAATTCACCCCTCCACTTT. Amino acids: CASSSEGAFYNSPLHF.

This chain joins TRBV18 and TRBJ2-7, with 10 bases identical to TRBD2. The trim removed 6 bases at V and 7 bases at J, leaving 9 bases unmatched. The CDR3 totals 14 residues. Germline V gene sequence: CDR1 KGHSH, CDR2 LQKENI. Here the CDR3 reads CASSPAGGPGEQYF. The CDR3 DNA sequence: TGTGCCAGCTCTCCAGCGGGGGGGCCCGGGGAGCAGTACTTC.

V is TRBV18 and J is TRBJ2-1; D possibly uses TRBD1 or TRBD2 (5 bases each). Germline V gives CDR1 KGHSH, CDR2 LQKENI. Trimming cost V 6 bases and J 5 bases, with 20 bases left between them. CDR3 size: 16 residues. CDR3 sequence reads: CASSPYGRGNDNEQFF. The CDR3 DNA sequence: TGTGCCAGCTCTCCCTACGGTCGGGGCAACGACAATGAGCAGTTCTTC. The variable domain in full, with the rest retrieved from reference TRBV18 and TRBJ2-1, is NAGVMQNPRHLVRRRGQEARLRCSPMKGHSHVYWYRQLPEEGLKFMVYLQKENIIDESGMPKERFSAEFPKEGPSILRIQQVVRGDSAAYFCASSPYGRGNDNEQFFGPGTRLTVL.

This chain uses TRBV6-1 with TRBJ2-5; maybe TRBD2 (5 bases). The ends were cut back, 6 bases at V and 4 bases at J, with 6 bases in the middle. This CDR3 has 11 amino acids. Germline V gene data show CDR1 as MNHNS and CDR2 as SASEGT. The CDR3 region has the DNA TGTGCCAGCAGCGCGGGAGAGACCCAGTACTTC. Amino acids: CASSAGETQYF.

The chain uses TRBV28 and TRBJ1-1; D ambiguous. The CDR3 is 10 residues long. From germline, CDR1 is MDHEN and CDR2 SYDVKM. V lost 5 bases and J lost 7, with 5 bases in between. The CDR3 sequence: CASSKHEAFF. As DNA, the CDR3 is TGTGCCAGCAGTAAACATGAAGCTTTCTTT. Variable domain in full (rest from reference TRBV28 and TRBJ1-1): DVKVTQSSRYLVKRTGEKVFLECVQDMDHENMFWYRQDPGLGLRLIYFSYDVKMKEKGDIPEGYSVSREKKERFSLILESASTNQTSMYLCASSKHEAFFGQGTRLTVV.

The chain recombines TRBV28 with TRBJ2-3, with D possibly TRBD2 on 6 matching bases. CDR1 and CDR2 from the germline V gene are MDHEN and SYDVKM. V was shortened by 6 bases and J by 4 bases, with 14 bases between the two germline ends. This CDR3 comprises 14 residues. This CDR3 is CASSRLPGADTQYF. For the CDR3, the DNA is TGTGCCAGCAGCCGCTTACCGGGGGCAGATACGCAGTATTTT. Full variable domain (outside the CDR3, taken from reference TRBV28 and TRBJ2-3): DVKVTQSSRYLVKRTGEKVFLECVQDMDHENMFWYRQDPGLGLRLIYFSYDVKMKEKGDIPEGYSVSREKKERFSLILESASTNQTSMYLCASSRLPGADTQYFGPGTRLTVL.

The CDR3 region is CASSENSYTGELFF. In nucleotides, the CDR3 is TGCGCCAGCAGTGAAAACAGCTACACCGGGGAGCTGTTTTTT. The chain joins TRBV10-1 to TRBJ2-2, with unresolved D. The V gene lost 3 bases and the J gene lost 3 bases, with 8 bases spanning the gap. The germline CDR1 and CDR2 sequences are WNHNN and SYGVQD (reference sequence). The CDR3 is made up of 14 amino acids.

J is TRBJ1-4 and V is TRBV5-4; maybe TRBD1 (6 bases). Germline CDR1 SGHNT, CDR2 YYREEE (reference sequence). V dropped 2 bases and J dropped 6 bases, with 14 bases sitting between them. This CDR3 contains 15 residues. The CDR3 protein is CASSFGTGRDEKLFF. DNA of the CDR3: TGTGCCAGCAGCTTCGGAACAGGGAGGGATGAAAAACTGTTTTTT.

This sequence joins TRBV5-1 and TRBJ1-6, with D possibly being TRBD1 (5 bases). V lost 0 bases and J 8 bases, leaving 12 bases between the germline ends. CDR1 is SGHRS, CDR2 YFSETQ, per germline. The CDR3 runs 15 residues. CDR3 DNA sequence: TGCGCCAGCAGCTTGGGGGGGGGACGTCATTCACCCCTCCACTTT. The encoded protein is CASSLGGGRHSPLHF.

The rearrangement joins TRBV6-5 to TRBJ2-4; TRBD1 aligns across 10 bases. This CDR3 region has 14 residues. CDR1 and CDR2 (germline): MNHEY, SVGAGI. V trimming: 4 bases; J trimming: 9 bases; junction bases outside the gene matches: 6. The CDR3 sequence: CASSSRGQGTIQYF. The CDR3 nucleotides read TGTGCCAGCAGTTCCCGGGGACAGGGGACCATTCAGTACTTC.

The chain carries TRBV24-1 and TRBJ2-6; TRBD1 matches 7 bases. The junction had 2 bases not matched to a gene; V was cut back by 2 bases and J by 2 bases. There are 16 residues in the CDR3. Germline V gene lookup returns CDR1 KGHDR and CDR2 SFDVKD. CDR3 amino acids: CATSDSTGTGANVLTF. The CDR3 bases are TGTGCCACCAGTGATTCGACAGGGACTGGGGCCAACGTCCTGACTTTC.

V gene TRBV10-3 combines with J gene TRBJ1-5; 7 nucleotides match TRBD1. The CDR3 has 15 amino acids. V lost 2 bases, J lost 2 bases, and 3 bases stayed unmatched. The germline gives CDR1 ENHRY, CDR2 SYGVKD. The CDR3 DNA reads TGTGCCATCAGTGAGGGGGGGACAGGCAATCAGCCCCAGCATTTT. It is translated as CAISEGGTGNQPQHF.

The chain is built from TRBV4-1 and TRBJ1-1; no definite D call. V lost 0 bases and J 4 bases, leaving 12 bases between the germline ends. Germline V CDR1 and CDR2: MGHRA, YSYEKL. The CDR3 runs 15 residues. The CDR3 DNA sequence: TGCGCCAGCAGCCAAGAGTCTATCTTGAGCACTGAAGCTTTCTTT. It specifies CASSQESILSTEAFF.

CDR3 nucleotide sequence: TGTGCCAGCAGCTTCCGACCCGGGACTAGCGGGGGGGCCGGGAATGAGCAGTTCTTC. It translates to CASSFRPGTSGGAGNEQFF. V gene TRBV9 combines with J gene TRBJ2-1, with 16 positions matching TRBD2. CDR1 SGDLS and CDR2 YYNGEE come from the germline V gene. This CDR3 region has 19 residues. Losses at the gene ends were 4 bases for V and 7 bases for J; bases not matched to a gene: 14.

V usage is TRBV27 and J usage is TRBJ1-4; D unresolved. CDR1 and CDR2 from the germline V gene are MNHEY and SMNVEV (reference sequence). Trimming pared 2 bases from V and 0 bases from J, leaving 13 bases between. The CDR3 is made up of 17 amino acids. CDR3 nucleotide sequence: TGTGCCAGCAGTTTAGGAAGAGGGAAAGCAACTAATGAAAAACTGTTTTTT. This sequence encodes CASSLGRGKATNEKLFF.

The chain recombines TRBV18 with TRBJ2-3; TRBD1 or TRBD2 may be the D gene (5 bases each). V lost 3 bases, J lost 7 bases, and 14 bases lay in between. The CDR3 runs 14 residues. Germline lookup yields CDR1 KGHSH and CDR2 LQKENI. The CDR3 coding sequence is TGTGCCAGCTCACCGGGACCTACCACCCATACGCAGTATTTT. It yields the protein CASSPGPTTHTQYF. The full variable domain, rest sourced from reference TRBV18 and TRBJ2-3, is NAGVMQNPRHLVRRRGQEARLRCSPMKGHSHVYWYRQLPEEGLKFMVYLQKENIIDESGMPKERFSAEFPKEGPSILRIQQVVRGDSAAYFCASSPGPTTHTQYFGPGTRLTVL.

CDR3 DNA sequence: TGTGCCACCAGTGCGAAGGGAAATTCACCCCTCCACTTT. This encodes CATSAKGNSPLHF. The V call is TRBV24-1, the J call TRBJ1-6; D remains ambiguous. This CDR3 is built from 13 residues. The germline gives CDR1 KGHDR, CDR2 SFDVKD. The V and J ends lost 5 bases and 7 bases respectively, with 8 bases between them.

This chain uses TRBV24-1 with TRBJ2-7; the D gene is possibly TRBD1 (5 bases). Germline values: CDR1 KGHDR, CDR2 SFDVKD. Deletions cut 4 bases from V and 2 bases from J, with 14 bases between. The CDR3 is 15 residues long. The CDR3 DNA sequence: TGTGCCACCAGTGACCCTGCAGGACACCCCTACGAGCAGTACTTC. Translated, it gives CATSDPAGHPYEQYF.

The chain uses TRBV29-1 and TRBJ1-1; D is ambiguous. Trimming took 3 bases from V and 0 from J, leaving 5 bases between them. Germline V lookup: CDR1 SQVTM, CDR2 ANQGSEA. The CDR3 consists of 12 residues. DNA of the CDR3: TGCAGCGTTGAGCGGATGAACACTGAAGCTTTCTTT. Translated, it gives CSVERMNTEAFF.

The rearrangement links TRBV3-1 (or the pseudogene TRBV3-2) to TRBJ1-2; D is unresolved. Trimming pared 2 bases from V and 0 bases from J, leaving 10 bases between. The CDR3 is 15 residues long. Germline loops: CDR1 LGHDT, CDR2 YNNKEL (reference sequence). The CDR3 nucleotides are TGTGCCAGCAGCCAACCTCAGTTTCCTAACTATGGCTACACCTTC. Its translation is CASSQPQFPNYGYTF.